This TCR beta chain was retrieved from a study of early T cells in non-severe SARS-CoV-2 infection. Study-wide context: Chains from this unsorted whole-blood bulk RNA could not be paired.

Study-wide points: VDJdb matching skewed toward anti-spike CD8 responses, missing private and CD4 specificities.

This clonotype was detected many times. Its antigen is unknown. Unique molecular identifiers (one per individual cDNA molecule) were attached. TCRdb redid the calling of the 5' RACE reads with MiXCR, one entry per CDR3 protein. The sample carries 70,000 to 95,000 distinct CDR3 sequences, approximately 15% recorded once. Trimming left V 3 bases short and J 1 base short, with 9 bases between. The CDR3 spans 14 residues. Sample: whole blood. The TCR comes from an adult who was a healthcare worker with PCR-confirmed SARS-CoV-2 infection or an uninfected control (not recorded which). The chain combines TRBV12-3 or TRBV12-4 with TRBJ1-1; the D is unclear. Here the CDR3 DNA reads TGTGCCAGCAGTTTGTCTTGGAAGAACACTGAAGCTTTCTTT. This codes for CASSLSWKNTEAFF.